What follows are 13 T cell receptor beta chains derived from one specimen sequenced in a study of blood T cell repertoires in COVID-19. Produced via immunoSEQ multiplex PCR; TCRdb's table is partial and in-frame only. Seen here are about 110,000 clones, about 87% observed once, and the top ten hold 6.6%. The sample consisted of peripheral blood. The origin of the receptors is a woman in her forties or fifties with acute or convalescent COVID-19.

The V and J genes are TRBV2 and TRBJ2-3; unclear D gene. Trimming shortened V by 1 base and J by 3 bases, and 8 bases separated the two germline ends. This CDR3 spans 14 amino acids. CDR1 is SNHLY, CDR2 FYNNEI, per germline. CDR3 DNA: TGTGCCAGCAGTGAAGTTGCGGCGACAGATACGCAGTATTTT. Amino acids: CASSEVAATDTQYF.

The chain links TRBV2 to TRBJ2-1; 8 bases fit TRBD2. The germline V gene has CDR1 SNHLY and CDR2 FYNNEI. This CDR3 contains 13 residues. V trimming: 11 bases; J trimming: 6 bases; junction bases outside the gene matches: 9. DNA of the CDR3: TGTGCCTCCAGGCGGGGGGCCCTCAATGAGCAGTTCTTC. Its translation is CASRRGALNEQFF.

The gene calls are TRBV6-5 and TRBJ2-3; 7 nucleotides align to TRBD1. CDR3 size: 14 residues. Germline V gene lookup returns CDR1 MNHEY and CDR2 SVGAGI. V shed 6 bases, J shed 2 bases, and the junction held 5 bases outside the gene matches. CDR3 sequence (DNA): TGTGCCAGCAGGGATCAGGGGGTCACAGATACGCAGTATTTT. Translation: CASRDQGVTDTQYF.

V usage is TRBV5-1 and J usage is TRBJ2-7; a possible D gene is TRBD1 (6 bases). CDR1 and CDR2 (germline): SGHRS, YFSETQ. This CDR3 is built from 15 residues. The V gene lost 0 bases and the J gene lost 2 bases, with 12 bases spanning the gap. The CDR3 DNA reads TGCGCCAGCAGCTTGGAGACAGGTTCTCCCTACGAGCAGTACTTC. Translation: CASSLETGSPYEQYF.

The chain has TRBV18 and TRBJ1-1, with D uncertain. The germline V and J ends were trimmed by 3 bases and 1 base, with 6 bases remaining between them. The CDR3 has 13 residues. The V gene's germline CDR1 is KGHSH and CDR2 LQKENI. The CDR3 loop reads CASSPQKNTEAFF. The CDR3 DNA is TGTGCCAGCTCACCCCAAAAGAACACTGAAGCTTTCTTT.

The J gene is TRBJ1-6, the V gene TRBV7-2; 7 nucleotides align to TRBD1. J gave up 10 bases and V 2 bases, and 11 bases lay outside the gene matches. The CDR3 runs 16 residues. Germline V gene lookup returns CDR1 SGHTA and CDR2 FQGNSA. This chain's CDR3 is CASSLFPWDSRSPLHF. In DNA, the CDR3 is TGTGCCAGCAGCTTATTCCCTTGGGACAGTAGGTCACCCCTCCACTTT.

CDR3 protein: CASGPNEQFF. The CDR3 coding sequence is TGTGCCAGCGGGCCCAATGAGCAGTTCTTC. The J gene is TRBJ2-1, the V gene TRBV7-9, with D uncertain. The CDR3 covers 10 residues. The germline gives CDR1 SEHNR, CDR2 FQNEAQ (reference sequence). Between the trimmed V and J ends, which lost 8 bases and 6 bases, there was a span of 5 bases. The full variable domain, with the rest looked up from reference TRBV7-9 and TRBJ2-1, is DTGVSQNPRHKITKRGQNVTFRCDPISEHNRLYWYRQTLGQGPEFLTYFQNEAQLEKSRLLSDRFSAERPKGSFSTLEIQRTEQGDSAMYLCASGPNEQFFGPGTRLTVL.

This chain uses TRBV11-2 with TRBJ1-2; D uncertain. Germline loops: CDR1 SGHAT, CDR2 FQNNGV. V was shortened by 5 bases and J by 7 bases, with 14 bases between the two germline ends. The length of the CDR3 is 13 residues. CDR3 nucleotide sequence: TGTGCCAGCAGCCCACACAACGGACTTGGCTACACCTTC. Encoded protein: CASSPHNGLGYTF.

The V gene is TRBV3-1 (or the pseudogene TRBV3-2), the J gene TRBJ1-2, with D possibly TRBD1 on 5 matching bases. Germline CDR1 reads LGHDT; CDR2 reads YNNKEL (reference sequence). V was clipped by 5 bases and J by 2 bases, with 15 bases between them. The CDR3 is 15 amino acids. The CDR3 sequence: CASSNQGLRNYGYTF. The CDR3 DNA reads as TGTGCCAGCAGCAACCAGGGTCTGCGGAACTATGGCTACACCTTC.

This clone was counted between two and nine times. The J gene is TRBJ1-2, the V gene TRBV5-4, with D unclear. CDR3 size: 15 residues. The V end lost 3 bases, the J end lost 2 bases, and 14 bases lay between the germline ends. CDR1 and CDR2 (germline): SGHNT, YYREEE (reference sequence). The CDR3 region has the DNA TGTGCCAGCAGCTCGCCAGAAACCTCGAACTATGGCTACACCTTC. It specifies CASSSPETSNYGYTF.

This chain connects TRBV5-5 to TRBJ2-4, with D maybe TRBD2 (5 bases). V was cut by 0 bases and J by 5 bases, with 6 bases left in between. The germline gives CDR1 SGHKS, CDR2 YYEKEE (reference sequence). This CDR3 is 13 amino acids long. The CDR3 loop reads CASSLVGENIQYF. The CDR3 DNA reads as TGTGCCAGCAGCTTGGTCGGGGAAAACATTCAGTACTTC.

The chain joins TRBV3-1 (or the pseudogene TRBV3-2) to TRBJ1-3, with a possible D match to TRBD1 (6 bases). CDR3 size: 16 residues. Germline CDR1 reads LGHDT; CDR2 reads YNNKEL (reference sequence). The V end was cut by 3 bases, the J end by 3 bases, with 15 bases between. This CDR3 reads CASSQGATGLGNTIYF. The CDR3 DNA follows: TGTGCCAGCAGCCAGGGGGCGACTGGTCTTGGAAACACCATATATTTT.

The chain has TRBV6-1 and TRBJ2-7; 7 positions agree with TRBD2. The ends lost 4 bases at V and 0 bases at J; junction bases unmatched: 12. The CDR3 extends over 17 amino acids. Germline values: CDR1 MNHNS, CDR2 SASEGT. The CDR3: CASSGSKLAVFSYEQYF. The CDR3 nucleotides are TGTGCCAGCAGTGGCTCTAAGCTAGCGGTCTTCTCCTACGAGCAGTACTTC.